Listed here are 18 T cell receptor beta chains from one sample, sequenced in a study of blood T cell repertoires in COVID-19. Assay: immunoSEQ multiplex PCR; the TCRdb copy retains only in-frame clones and omits some. The sample lists 250,000 or so clones, about nine tenths occurring once. The sample taken for sequencing was PBMCs or T cells enriched from blood (not recorded which). These receptors all come from a woman in her twenties or thirties with acute COVID-19.

This chain joins TRBV4-1 and TRBJ2-1; the match to TRBD2 covers 8 bases. J lost 6 bases, V lost 5 bases, and 12 bases had no gene match. The length of the CDR3 is 16 residues. The germline CDR1 and CDR2 sequences are MGHRA and YSYEKL. CDR3 sequence (DNA): TGCGCCAGCAGCGAAGGGGCAGCGGGAGCAGGCAATGAGCAGTTCTTC. Its protein is CASSEGAAGAGNEQFF.

V and J are TRBV2 and TRBJ1-6, with D possibly being TRBD1 (5 bases). V was trimmed by 2 bases and J by 0 bases, leaving 11 bases between them. Germline V gives CDR1 SNHLY, CDR2 FYNNEI. The CDR3 is made up of 17 amino acids. CDR3 loop: CASSERRGSSYNSPLHF. DNA of the CDR3: TGTGCCAGCAGTGAACGGCGGGGCAGCTCCTATAATTCACCCCTCCACTTT. Drawing the rest from reference TRBV2 and TRBJ1-6, the complete variable domain is EPEVTQTPSHQVTQMGQEVILRCVPISNHLYFYWYRQILGQKVEFLVSFYNNEISEKSEIFDDQFSVERPDGSNFTLKIRSTKLEDSAMYFCASSERRGSSYNSPLHFGNGTRLTVT.

A note on this clone: The sample contains more than one DNA sequence encoding this CDR3. V usage is TRBV2 and J usage is TRBJ1-5; 9 positions match TRBD1. Germline V lookup: CDR1 SNHLY, CDR2 FYNNEI. Trimming removed 5 bases from V and 4 bases from J; junction bases left unmatched: 3. The CDR3 has 14 residues. This chain's CDR3 is CASSSGQGNQPQHF. In nucleotides, the CDR3 is TGTGCCAGCAGTTCAGGACAGGGGAATCAGCCCCAGCATTTT. Drawing the rest from reference TRBV2 and TRBJ1-5, the complete variable domain is EPEVTQTPSHQVTQMGQEVILRCVPISNHLYFYWYRQILGQKVEFLVSFYNNEISEKSEIFDDQFSVERPDGSNFTLKIRSTKLEDSAMYFCASSSGQGNQPQHFGDGTRLSIL.

The chain joins TRBV3-1 (or the pseudogene TRBV3-2) to TRBJ2-3, with TRBD1 identical over 9 bases. V lost 3 bases, J lost 3 bases, and 10 bases stayed unmatched. Germline lookup yields CDR1 LGHDT and CDR2 YNNKEL (reference sequence). The CDR3 consists of 17 residues. The CDR3 nucleotides are TGTGCCAGCAGCCAGGTTCCGGGACAGGGAAATACAGATACGCAGTATTTT. Translation: CASSQVPGQGNTDTQYF.

The chain uses TRBV5-1 and TRBJ1-4; possible D gene TRBD1, 5 bases. V lost 0 bases, J lost 0 bases, and 9 bases lay in between. The germline gives CDR1 SGHRS, CDR2 YFSETQ. The CDR3 has 16 amino acids. The CDR3 DNA sequence: TGCGCCAGCAGCTTGGTTCAGGGATCAACTAATGAAAAACTGTTTTTT. Protein product: CASSLVQGSTNEKLFF.

The CDR3 sequence: CASSQNARVSYNEQFF. The DNA for the CDR3 is TGTGCCAGCAGCCAAAATGCGCGGGTCTCCTACAATGAGCAGTTCTTC. The V gene is TRBV3-1 (or the pseudogene TRBV3-2), the J gene TRBJ2-1, with D perhaps matching TRBD2 (5 bases). Trimming took off 2 bases at V and 0 bases at J, with 11 bases between the two ends. The CDR3 spans 16 residues. Looked up from germline, CDR1 is LGHDT and CDR2 is YNNKEL (reference sequence).

The chain combines TRBV7-2 with TRBJ1-4; the D is unclear. Trimming left V 5 bases short and J 8 bases short, with 21 bases between. The germline CDR1 and CDR2 sequences are SGHTA and FQGNSA. The CDR3 length is 16 residues. This chain's CDR3 is CASSPHDPLAGEKLFF. DNA for the CDR3: TGTGCCAGCAGCCCGCACGACCCCCTCGCGGGGGAAAAACTGTTTTTT.

Worth noting for this clone: An end of the junction differs from the germline gene, which may be a read error. This chain links TRBV28 with TRBJ1-3; 7 nucleotides agree with TRBD1. Germline CDR1 MDHEN, CDR2 SYDVKM. This CDR3 comprises 14 residues. For the CDR3, the DNA is TGTGCCAGCAGTCCGATCACCTGGGGACAGCTCCCTCATTTT. This gives the protein CASSPITWGQLPHF.

CDR3 residues: CASSGQGDSYNSPLHF. The CDR3 nucleotides are TGTGCCAGCAGCGGACAAGGGGACTCCTATAATTCACCCCTCCACTTT. The chain uses TRBV9 and TRBJ1-6, with D possibly TRBD1 on 5 matching bases. Trimming left V 3 bases short and J 0 bases short, with 10 bases between. Germline-derived CDR1 and CDR2 are SGDLS and YYNGEE. The CDR3 consists of 16 residues.

This rearrangement joins TRBV5-1 to TRBJ1-1, with 9 bases lining up with TRBD1. This CDR3 has 17 residues. The V segment lost 4 bases and the J segment 0 bases; nucleotides outside the gene matches: 10. Germline V gene data show CDR1 as SGHRS and CDR2 as YFSETQ. In DNA, the CDR3 is TGCGCCAGCAGCGCGGGGGACAGGGTTTCGATGAACACTGAAGCTTTCTTT. Encoded protein: CASSAGDRVSMNTEAFF.

This clone was counted only a few times. Germline and junction disagree at one end, which may indicate a read error. The V and J genes are TRBV4-1 and TRBJ2-7; 7 bases are a match to TRBD2. The CDR3 loop spans 17 amino acids. The germline gives CDR1 MGHRA, CDR2 YSYEKL. The CDR3, as DNA: TGCGCCAGCAGCCAAGTCCCGCGGGAGTTCCCCTCCCACGAGCAGTACTTC. It translates to CASSQVPREFPSHEQYF.

The chain has TRBV5-1 and TRBJ1-1, with TRBD1 as a possible D gene (5 bases). This CDR3 has 11 residues. V shed 5 bases and J shed 7 bases, with 9 bases lying between them. Germline V gene sequence: CDR1 SGHRS, CDR2 YFSETQ. The CDR3 DNA sequence: TGCGCCAGCAGTAGGGACTTTGAAGCTTTCTTT. As protein: CASSRDFEAFF.

The gene calls are TRBV2 and TRBJ2-1; 9 positions agree with TRBD2. The CDR3 totals 17 residues. The V segment lost 7 bases and the J segment 7 bases; nucleotides outside the gene matches: 17. Germline CDR1 and CDR2: SNHLY and FYNNEI. The CDR3 is CASKRTYSGRGGNEQFF. The CDR3 DNA reads as TGTGCCAGCAAGAGGACCTATAGCGGGAGAGGGGGAAATGAGCAGTTCTTC.

This clone was picked up a small number of times. The rearrangement uses TRBV5-1 and TRBJ1-3; D is unclear. The CDR3 has 16 amino acids. Trimming left V 0 bases short and J 1 base short, with 11 bases between. Germline V gene data show CDR1 as SGHRS and CDR2 as YFSETQ. CDR3 protein: CASSLATATSGNTIYF. The CDR3 DNA follows: TGCGCCAGCAGCTTGGCAACAGCAACTTCTGGAAACACCATATATTTT.

The V and J genes are TRBV28 and TRBJ1-5; D call uncertain. The length of the CDR3 is 15 residues. The V gene lost 1 base and the J gene lost 3 bases, with 10 bases spanning the gap. In germline, CDR1 is MDHEN, CDR2 SYDVKM. CDR3 protein: CASSLFSGINQPQHF. The CDR3 DNA reads TGTGCCAGCAGTTTATTCTCGGGGATCAATCAGCCCCAGCATTTT.

The J gene is TRBJ2-7, the V gene TRBV28; D perhaps matches TRBD1 (6 bases). This CDR3 contains 15 residues. Trimming removed 1 base at V and 0 bases at J, with 10 bases between. Germline loops: CDR1 MDHEN, CDR2 SYDVKM. This chain's CDR3 is CASSLSDSSSYEQYF. The CDR3, as DNA: TGTGCCAGCAGTTTATCGGACAGTAGCTCCTACGAGCAGTACTTC.

The chain combines TRBV19 with TRBJ1-5; 10 bases align to TRBD1. This CDR3 comprises 15 residues. The germline V gene has CDR1 LNHDA and CDR2 SQIVND (reference sequence). V shed 4 bases and J 5 bases; nucleotides not matched to a gene: 5. CDR3 in amino acids: CASSRGQGIDQPQHF. The CDR3 DNA is TGTGCCAGTAGTAGGGGACAGGGGATAGATCAGCCCCAGCATTTT.

This clone has a single count. The gene calls are TRBV28 and TRBJ1-3; tentative D call: TRBD1 (5 bases). The germline CDR1 and CDR2 sequences are MDHEN and SYDVKM. The CDR3 extends over 14 amino acids. V was clipped by 7 bases and J by 2 bases, with 12 bases between them. The CDR3 nucleotides are TGTGCCAGCACCAAGACAGTGGCTGGAAACACCATATATTTT. It yields the protein CASTKTVAGNTIYF.